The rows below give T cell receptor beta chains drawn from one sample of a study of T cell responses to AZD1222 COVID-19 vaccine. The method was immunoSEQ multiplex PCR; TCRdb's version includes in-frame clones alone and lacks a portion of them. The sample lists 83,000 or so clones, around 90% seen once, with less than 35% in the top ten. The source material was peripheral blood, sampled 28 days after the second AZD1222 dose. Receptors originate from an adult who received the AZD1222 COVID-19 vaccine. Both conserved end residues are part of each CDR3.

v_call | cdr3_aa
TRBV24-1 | CATSDLKGVADTQYF
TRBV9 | CASRAQGIEQYF
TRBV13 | CASSLVRGGTPETQYF
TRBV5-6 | CASSSTAPSLYEQYF
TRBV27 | CASRKDGTGELFF
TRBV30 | CAWSLKGETQYF
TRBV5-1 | CASSAGSGRRIQQYF
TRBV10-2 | CASRRDFNTGELFF
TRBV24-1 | CATSDGFQPQHF
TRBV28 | CASSLGILGWMNTEAFF
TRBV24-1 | CATSPSAAASTDTQYF
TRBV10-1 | CASAPLRDRNTEAFF
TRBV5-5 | CASSFLRIGDGEQFF
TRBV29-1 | CSVRGDDKNIQYF
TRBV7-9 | CASSPAGANEQFF
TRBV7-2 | CASSPWGGGIYEQYF
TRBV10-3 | CAISESGQGNYGYTF
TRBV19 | CASSIWGLAGVGELFF
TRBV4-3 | CASSRWTGGYEQFF
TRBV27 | CASGRTGTENQPQHF